Below, 20 T cell receptor beta chains from the same sample are listed, as sequenced in a study of identifying expanded T cells in peripheral blood. Generated by immunoSEQ multiplex PCR, the TCRdb table keeps only in-frame clones and is missing some. This sample has more than 95,000 clones, with 75% to 90% found just once. What was sequenced was blood. The receptors come from a person aged 18 to 75 in good health.

The V and J genes are TRBV28 and TRBJ1-4; 8 nucleotides line up with TRBD1. J gave up 4 bases and V 6 bases, and 4 bases lay outside the gene matches. The germline CDR1 and CDR2 sequences are MDHEN and SYDVKM. The length of the CDR3 is 14 residues. The CDR3 nucleotides read TGTGCCAGCAGGGGGACAGGACTTAATGAAAAACTGTTTTTT. Amino acid sequence: CASRGTGLNEKLFF.

This clone showed up just a few times. This sequence joins TRBV9 and TRBJ1-6; the D gene is possibly TRBD1 (5 bases). The CDR3 runs 13 residues. Between the trimmed V and J ends, which lost 3 bases and 10 bases, there was a span of 11 bases. Germline V gives CDR1 SGDLS, CDR2 YYNGEE. The CDR3 DNA reads as TGTGCCAGCAGCGACGCAGGGAGGTCACCCCTCCACTTT. Its protein is CASSDAGRSPLHF.

This clone has only a few counts. This sequence joins TRBV30 and TRBJ1-1; D is unresolved. The CDR3 length is 13 residues. Deletions cut 8 bases from V and 14 bases from J, with 27 bases between. Germline loops: CDR1 GTSNPN, CDR2 SVGIG (reference sequence). This CDR3 is CATLPRAPQIQFF. The CDR3 DNA is TGTGCCACCCTCCCACGGGCCCCTCAGATACAGTTCTTT.

This sequence joins TRBV7-2 and TRBJ1-2, with a possible D match to TRBD1 (5 bases). This CDR3 region has 17 residues. In germline, CDR1 is SGHTA, CDR2 FQGNSA. V was pared by 2 bases and J by 1 base, with 17 bases between. CDR3 sequence (DNA): TGTGCCAGCAGCTTAAGGACGGGTGGGACTGGTAACTATGGCTACACCTTC. Translated, it gives CASSLRTGGTGNYGYTF. The whole variable domain, remainder taken from reference TRBV7-2 and TRBJ1-2, is GAGVSQSPSNKVTEKGKDVELRCDPISGHTALYWYRQSLGQGLEFLIYFQGNSAPDKSGLPSDRFSAERTGGSVSTLTIQRTQQEDSAVYLCASSLRTGGTGNYGYTFGSGTRLTVV.

This chain joins TRBV13 and TRBJ2-4; D is ambiguous. CDR1 PRHDT and CDR2 FYEKMQ come from the germline V gene (reference sequence). V shed 2 bases and J shed 7 bases, with 12 bases lying between them. CDR3 length: 14 amino acids. The CDR3 region is CASSLNSNENIQYF. CDR3 DNA sequence: TGTGCCAGCAGCTTAAATAGTAATGAGAACATTCAGTACTTC. Variable domain in full (rest from reference TRBV13 and TRBJ2-4): AAGVIQSPRHLIKEKRETATLKCYPIPRHDTVYWYQQGPGQDPQFLISFYEKMQSDKGSIPDRFSAQQFSDYHSELNMSSLELGDSALYFCASSLNSNENIQYFGAGTRLSVL.

The chain is built from TRBV7-9 and TRBJ1-1; D is unresolved. The CDR3 totals 13 residues. CDR1 SEHNR and CDR2 FQNEAQ come from the germline V gene (reference sequence). V lost 5 bases to trimming and J lost 1 base, with 8 bases between them. CDR3: CASSPRQNTEAFF. Here the CDR3 DNA reads TGTGCCAGCAGCCCTAGACAGAACACTGAAGCTTTCTTT.

V gene TRBV5-8 combines with J gene TRBJ2-7; perhaps TRBD2 as D (6 bases). Germline V lookup: CDR1 SGHTS, CDR2 YDEGEE. V gave up 0 bases and J gave up 11 bases, with 6 bases separating them. This CDR3 is built from 10 residues. CDR3 DNA sequence: TGTGCCAGCAGCTTGGGGGGGGAGTACTTC. The encoded protein is CASSLGGEYF.

This chain links TRBV11-3 with TRBJ1-2, with D uncertain. The CDR3 extends over 15 amino acids. Per germline, CDR1 SGHNT and CDR2 YENEEA. The V and J ends lost 1 base and 1 base respectively, with 10 bases between them. The CDR3 loop reads CASSLGGGNNYGYTF. The CDR3 nucleotides read TGTGCCAGCAGCTTAGGGGGAGGAAATAACTATGGCTACACCTTC.

The genes are TRBV5-6 and TRBJ1-2; maybe TRBD1 (6 bases). Trimming pared 1 base from V and 7 bases from J, leaving 11 bases between. Looked up from germline, CDR1 is SGHDT and CDR2 is YYEEEE. The length of the CDR3 is 13 residues. CDR3 residues: CASSLQGISGYTF. CDR3 nucleotide sequence: TGTGCCAGCAGCTTGCAGGGGATTAGTGGCTACACCTTC.

CDR3 in amino acids: CASSAPTRTGLVNYGYTF. The CDR3 region has the DNA TGTGCCAGCAGTGCCCCAACCAGAACAGGATTGGTAAACTATGGCTACACCTTC. V and J are TRBV6-1 and TRBJ1-2; D might be TRBD1 (5 bases). The CDR3 extends over 18 amino acids. Germline V CDR1 and CDR2: MNHNS, SASEGT. Trimming stripped 4 bases from V and 2 bases from J, with 23 bases between.

Points on this clone: Other DNA sequences of this sample code for an identical CDR3. This chain connects TRBV5-1 to TRBJ1-4; no definite D call. The CDR3 consists of 14 residues. Germline V gene data show CDR1 as SGHRS and CDR2 as YFSETQ. V was trimmed by 4 bases and J by 1 base, leaving 8 bases between them. CDR3 in amino acids: CASSPGGTNEKLFF. CDR3 nucleotides: TGCGCCAGCAGCCCCGGAGGAACTAATGAAAAACTGTTTTTT.

The gene calls are TRBV5-8 and TRBJ1-2; D unresolved. The V end lost 0 bases, the J end lost 8 bases, and 14 bases lay between the germline ends. CDR1 SGHTS and CDR2 YDEGEE come from the germline V gene. This CDR3 is 14 amino acids long. This CDR3 reads CASSLEGGRGGYTF. Written as DNA, the CDR3 is TGTGCCAGCAGCTTGGAGGGCGGGAGAGGAGGCTACACCTTC.

The rearrangement uses TRBV6-5 and TRBJ2-7; 13 bases are a match to TRBD2. CDR3 length: 15 residues. The junction had 6 bases not matched to a gene; V was cut back by 5 bases and J by 5 bases. Germline V CDR1 and CDR2: MNHEY, SVGAGI. The CDR3: CASSTRTSGGHEQYF. For the CDR3, the DNA is TGTGCCAGCAGTACTCGGACTAGCGGGGGCCACGAGCAGTACTTC.

The gene calls are TRBV29-1 and TRBJ2-7; 11 nucleotides match TRBD1. Germline CDR1 is SQVTM and CDR2 is ANQGSEA. The V segment lost 7 bases and the J segment 1 base; nucleotides outside the gene matches: 3. CDR3 length: 13 residues. The CDR3 nucleotides read TGCAGCGCCGGGACAGGGGGTTCCTACGAGCAGTACTTC. It specifies CSAGTGGSYEQYF.

The rearrangement joins TRBV5-1 to TRBJ2-1; 8 bases agree with TRBD1. With 3 bases clipped from V and 10 bases from J, the junction kept 12 bases outside the gene matches. The CDR3 covers 15 residues. Germline CDR1 SGHRS, CDR2 YFSETQ. In DNA, the CDR3 is TGCGCCAGCAGCTCCGATAGTGGAGACAGGGGCGAGCAGTTCTTC. This codes for CASSSDSGDRGEQFF.

The gene calls are TRBV6-1 and TRBJ1-5; perhaps TRBD1 as D (6 bases). CDR3 length: 15 residues. CDR1 and CDR2 (germline): MNHNS, SASEGT. V was cut by 0 bases and J by 5 bases, with 11 bases left in between. CDR3 nucleotide sequence: TGTGCCAGCAGTGAAGCGGGGGGCTTTTATCAGCCCCAGCATTTT. Protein product: CASSEAGGFYQPQHF.

The rearrangement uses TRBV6-6 and TRBJ1-6, with D unresolved. Trimming removed 2 bases from V and 8 bases from J, with 10 bases in between. Germline CDR1 is MNHNY and CDR2 is SVGAGI (reference sequence). The CDR3 covers 14 residues. CDR3 nucleotides: TGTGCCAGCAGTTACAACGGGGTCGATTCACCCCTCCACTTT. As protein: CASSYNGVDSPLHF.

The chain recombines TRBV11-2 with TRBJ2-1; 14 bases line up with TRBD2. Germline trimming cut 6 bases from V and 7 bases from J; bases unmatched to any gene: 8. The CDR3 contains 16 residues. CDR1 is SGHAT and CDR2 is FQNNGV in the germline V gene. The CDR3 protein is CASRIKTSGGVNEQFF. CDR3 nucleotides: TGTGCCAGCAGGATTAAGACTAGCGGGGGGGTGAATGAGCAGTTCTTC.

This sequence joins TRBV5-1 and TRBJ1-4; a possible D gene is TRBD1 (5 bases). V was pared by 3 bases and J by 3 bases, with 9 bases between. The CDR3 is made up of 14 amino acids. Germline V gene data show CDR1 as SGHRS and CDR2 as YFSETQ. The CDR3 DNA follows: TGCGCCAGCAGCTCGGGGGTACCTAATGAAAAACTGTTTTTT. Encoded protein: CASSSGVPNEKLFF.

V usage is TRBV6-6 and J usage is TRBJ1-6; D perhaps matches TRBD1 (5 bases). The CDR3 extends over 15 amino acids. V was shortened by 1 base and J by 8 bases, with 12 bases between the two germline ends. Germline loops: CDR1 MNHNY, CDR2 SVGAGI (reference sequence). The CDR3 DNA follows: TGTGCCAGCAGTTACTTCCAGGTCAGGGATTCACCCCTCCACTTT. Protein: CASSYFQVRDSPLHF.